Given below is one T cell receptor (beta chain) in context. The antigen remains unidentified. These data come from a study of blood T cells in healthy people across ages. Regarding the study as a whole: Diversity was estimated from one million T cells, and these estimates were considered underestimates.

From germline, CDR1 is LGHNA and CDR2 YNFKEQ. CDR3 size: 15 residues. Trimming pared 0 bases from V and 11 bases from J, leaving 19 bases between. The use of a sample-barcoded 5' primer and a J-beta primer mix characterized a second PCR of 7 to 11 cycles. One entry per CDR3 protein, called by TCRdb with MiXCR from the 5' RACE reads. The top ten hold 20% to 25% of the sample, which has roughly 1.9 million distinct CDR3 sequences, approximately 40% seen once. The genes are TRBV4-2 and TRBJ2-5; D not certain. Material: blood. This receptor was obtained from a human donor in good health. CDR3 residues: CASSQDFRLTGEQYF. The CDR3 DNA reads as TGTGCCAGCAGCCAAGATTTTAGGTTAACGGGTGAGCAGTACTTC.